The entry below gives a single TCR beta chain sequence along with its context. Its antigen is not known. This record comes from a study of shared clonotypes between healthy human individuals. Looking at the study overall: Donor ages ranged 18 to 49 years: a couple of women, three men. The study, taken as a whole, reports: The researchers took only blood, and tissue repertoires probably look different.

Naive CD8 cells, CD45RO-negative and positively selected for CCR7, excluded terminally differentiated effector memory CD45RA+ cells. Participating donors were healthy, HIV-negative adults free of recent acute infections or vaccinations. Trimming pared 5 bases from V and 4 bases from J, leaving 29 bases between. The CDR3 spans 19 residues. Germline lookup yields CDR1 SEHNR and CDR2 FQNEAQ (reference sequence). Assay execution proceeded at the deep level. Assay: immunoSEQ multiplex PCR; the TCRdb copy retains only in-frame clones and omits some. The sample includes around 600,000 clones, 95% to 98% of them seen just once.

The sequenced sample consisted of naive CD8+ T cells sorted from blood. V is TRBV7-9 and J is TRBJ1-2; no clear D gene. This TCR was sampled from a man in his thirties or forties in good health. CDR3 bases: TGTGCCAGCAGCCCACGCCCCGGGGAGGGTGGGAACGGAGGCTATGGCTACACCTTC. Translated: CASSPRPGEGGNGGYGYTF.